Listed below are T cell receptor beta chains from one sample, sequenced in a study of shared clonotypes between healthy human individuals. Only in-frame clones appear in the TCRdb table, and some are missing; sequencing was by immunoSEQ multiplex PCR. The sample contains about 2 million clones, roughly 94% of which appear only once. Sequenced sample: naive CD8+ T cells sorted from blood. The receptors come from a young man in good health. CDR3s include the opening cysteine and the closing phenylalanine or tryptophan. D genes are given only for firm matches. Clone size appears in some rows only: once, few, many, or a class for an expanded clone.

TRBJ1-2 TRBV9 few NA TGTGCCAGCAGCGTAGTAACAGGTATTCCTGGCTACACCTTC CASSVVTGIPGYTF
TRBJ2-7 TRBV6-1 NA NA TGTGCCAGCGGGGATTGGGACATTCCCTACGAGCAGTACTTC CASGDWDIPYEQYF
TRBJ2-7 TRBV30 NA NA TGTGCCTGGAGTGTAGGATCAGGGACGCACGAGCAGTACTTC CAWSVGSGTHEQYF
TRBJ2-3 TRBV11-2 NA TRBD2 TGTGCCAGCAGGACGGGAGGCGGGGGGGCCCTAACAGATACGCAGTATTTT CASRTGGGGALTDTQYF
TRBJ1-1 TRBV14 NA NA TGTGCCAGCAGCGAACTAACAGGATATGAAGCTTTCTTT CASSELTGYEAFF
TRBJ2-1 TRBV27 NA TRBD1 TGTGCCAGCAGTTTCACAGGGGGCCCTTACAATGAGCAGTTCTTC CASSFTGGPYNEQFF
TRBJ2-7 TRBV19 NA NA TGTGCCAGTAGTATAGATTTGGGAGACTCCTACGAGCAGTACTTC CASSIDLGDSYEQYF
TRBJ1-2 TRBV18 NA TRBD1 TGTGCCAGCTCACCACCGGGACAGGGATCAGGCTACACCTTC CASSPPGQGSGYTF
TRBJ2-3 TRBV27 NA TRBD2 TGTGCCAGCAGTTTAATCCCTAGCGGGAGGTTACCAGATACGCAGTATTTT CASSLIPSGRLPDTQYF
TRBJ2-1 TRBV29-1 NA NA TGCAGCGTTGACGGGTCGAGAGCGACCTACAATCACAATGAGCAGTTCTTC CSVDGSRATYNHNEQFF
TRBJ1-5 TRBV7-2 NA TRBD1 TGTGCCAGCAGCCAAGGTACAGGGGACAATCAGCCCCAGCATTTT CASSQGTGDNQPQHF
TRBJ2-1 TRBV30 NA NA TGTGCCTGGGAAGGGGTGAGTGAGCAGTTCTTC CAWEGVSEQFF
TRBJ2-1 TRBV4-3 NA NA TGCGCCAGCAGCCCTACGGGCGTTTTGGGAAACCCCTACAATGAGCAGTTCTTC CASSPTGVLGNPYNEQFF
TRBJ1-5 TRBV5-6 NA NA TGTGCCAGCAGCTTGGGGGGGTCGAGGCCCCAGCATTTT CASSLGGSRPQHF
TRBJ1-2 TRBV9 NA NA TGTGCCAGCAGCGACGGTGGCAGGGGTCCCTATGGCTACACCTTC CASSDGGRGPYGYTF
TRBJ2-5 TRBV30 NA NA TGTGCCTGGAGTGTGGCTAGCGAGACCCAGTACTTC CAWSVASETQYF
TRBJ1-1 TRBV4-2 NA NA TGTGCCAGCAGCCAGATAGGGACGGGCATGAACACTGAAGCTTTCTTT CASSQIGTGMNTEAFF
TRBJ2-3 TRBV27 NA TRBD1 TGTGCCAGCAGTCCGACAGGGTCCAGCACAGATACGCAGTATTTT CASSPTGSSTDTQYF
TRBJ2-7 TRBV4-3 NA TRBD2 TGCGCCAGCAGCCCGGGACTAGCGGGAGACTCCTACGAGCAGTACTTC CASSPGLAGDSYEQYF
TRBJ2-7 TRBV27 NA TRBD1 TGTGCCAGCAGTGGACAGGTTACCTACGAGCAGTACTTC CASSGQVTYEQYF
TRBJ2-7 TRBV10-1 NA NA TGCGCCAGCAGTGAGGACAGGTGGGGCTACGAGCAGTACTTC CASSEDRWGYEQYF
TRBJ1-1 TRBV19 NA TRBD1 TGTGCCAGTAGTATCCGGGACAGGGGCGCTGAAGCTTTCTTT CASSIRDRGAEAFF
TRBJ1-1 TRBV6-5 once NA TGTGCCAGCAGTTATAGGGATTTGAACACTGAAGCTTTCTTT CASSYRDLNTEAFF
TRBJ1-1 TRBV7-2 NA TRBD1 TGTGCCAGCAGCTTAGAGACAGGGGGGAACACTGAAGCTTTCTTT CASSLETGGNTEAFF
TRBJ1-1 TRBV18 NA NA TGTGCCAGCTCAACTTCGACAAGACGAGACACTGAAGCTTTCTTT CASSTSTRRDTEAFF
TRBJ2-5 TRBV27 NA NA TGTGCCAGCAGTTTATTACCGGGAGCTGGGAAACCAGAGACCCAGTACTTC CASSLLPGAGKPETQYF
TRBJ1-6 TRBV25-1 few TRBD1 TGTGCCAGCAGAGGCAGGGGGTATTCACCCCTCCACTTT CASRGRGYSPLHF
TRBJ1-1 TRBV11-3 NA TRBD1 TGTGCCAGCAGCTTAGGACAGGGATCTGAAGCTTTCTTT CASSLGQGSEAFF
TRBJ2-3 TRBV13 NA NA TGTGCCAGCAGCTCCGACCAGAATACGCAGTATTTT CASSSDQNTQYF
TRBJ2-1 TRBV9 NA NA TGTGCCAGCAGCTTACCGGGGGAAGGGCATCATGAGCAGTTCTTC CASSLPGEGHHEQFF
TRBJ1-1 TRBV4-3 NA TRBD1 TGCGCCAGCAGCCGTCTGACAGGGGAATCGGACACTGAAGCTTTCTTT CASSRLTGESDTEAFF
TRBJ1-2 TRBV7-9 NA NA TGTGCCAGCAGCTCCAGCACCGCGGGGTTTTATGGCTACACCTTC CASSSSTAGFYGYTF
TRBJ1-2 TRBV6-5 NA NA TGTGCCAGCAGTTACTCGAATGGAGAAGCCTACACCTTC CASSYSNGEAYTF
TRBJ2-7 TRBV2 once NA TGTGCCAGCAGTGAAGCGCACGAGCAACTCGAGCAGTACTTC CASSEAHEQLEQYF
TRBJ2-3 TRBV11-2 NA NA TGTGCCAGCAGCGGTAGGGATTATGGGGCTTCAGATACGCAGTATTTT CASSGRDYGASDTQYF
TRBJ1-2 TRBV30 NA TRBD1 TGTGCCGCTCTGGGACAGTCTGGTGGCTACACCTTC CAALGQSGGYTF
TRBJ2-7 TRBV2 NA TRBD2 TGTGCCAGCAGTGGAGGGACGGGGGGACGCAGGAGCTCCTACGAGCAGTACTTC CASSGGTGGRRSSYEQYF
TRBJ2-7 TRBV9 NA NA TGTGCCAGCAGCGTAGTTGCGGACTCCTCCTACGAGCAGTACTTC CASSVVADSSYEQYF
TRBJ2-5 TRBV4-1 NA NA TGCGCCAGCAGCCAAAGGTGGGGGCAAGAGACCCAGTACTTC CASSQRWGQETQYF
TRBJ2-2 TRBV9 NA NA TGTGCCAGCAGCGTCGGAGGGGGGACCGGGGAGCTGTTTTTT CASSVGGGTGELFF
TRBJ1-3 TRBV18 NA NA TGTGCCAGCTCGGCGGGACATCAAATAAACACCATATATTTT CASSAGHQINTIYF
TRBJ1-3 TRBV7-9 NA TRBD1 TGTGCCAGCAGCCCGGCCGACAGGGGGCTCTCTGGAAACACCATATATTTT CASSPADRGLSGNTIYF
TRBJ2-7 TRBV13 NA TRBD2 TGTGCCAGCAGCTTACGGGGGACTAGTACGGACGAGCAGTACTTC CASSLRGTSTDEQYF
TRBJ2-1 TRBV13 once NA TGTGCCAGCAGCTTAGGAGGGTACAATGAGCAGTTCTTC CASSLGGYNEQFF
TRBJ2-7 TRBV29-1 NA NA TGCAGCGCCTGGACAGTCAGCTCCTACGAGCAGTACTTC CSAWTVSSYEQYF
TRBJ2-5 TRBV30 NA TRBD2 TGTGCCTGGAGTGCGGGACTAGCACGAATCGAGACCCAGTACTTC CAWSAGLARIETQYF
TRBJ2-3 TRBV5-1 NA NA TGCGCCAGCAGCTTACAACAGGGTATGACAGATACGCAGTATTTT CASSLQQGMTDTQYF
TRBJ1-2 TRBV27 NA NA TGTGCCAGCAACAATGGGGCGAGTGGTTCTGGCTACACCTTC CASNNGASGSGYTF
TRBJ2-7 TRBV5-1 NA TRBD2 TGCGCCAGCAGCTGGGGGACTAGCGGGGTCTACGAGCAGTACTTC CASSWGTSGVYEQYF